This is a list of T cell receptor beta chains from one sample in a study of blood T cell repertoires in COVID-19. TCRdb's copy holds only in-frame clones and misses some; the assay was immunoSEQ multiplex PCR. The data contain approximately 210,000 clones, 92% of them singletons. Sequenced material: peripheral blood. These receptors were collected from a man younger than 40 with acute or convalescent COVID-19. The CDR3 runs from the conserved cysteine through the conserved F or W. A D gene is named only where the DNA matches it firmly. Size values are once, few and many counts, or a class for expanded clones, and some rows have none.

d_gene	abundance	len	v_gene	j_gene	CDR3nt	CDR3aa
NA	NA	15	TRBV18	TRBJ2-2	TGTGCCAGCCACCCGAGGGCAGGGGCGTCCGGGGAGCTGTTTTTT	CASHPRAGASGELFF
TRBD2	NA	20	TRBV5-1	TRBJ2-2	TGCGCCAGCAGCTTGAGGTCTAGCGGGAGTTTTTGGGATCCCACCGGGGAGCTGTTTTTT	CASSLRSSGSFWDPTGELFF
NA	NA	13	TRBV3-1/TRBV3-2	TRBJ2-7	TGTGCCAGCAGCCAAGATTCACGGTACGAGCAGTACTTC	CASSQDSRYEQYF
NA	once	15	TRBV10-3	TRBJ2-7	TGTGCCATCAGTGGGAACAGGGATCTCCCCTACGAGCAGTACTTC	CAISGNRDLPYEQYF
NA	NA	14	TRBV5-4	TRBJ2-2	TGTGCCAGCAGCTACATGTCGCCCACCGGGGAGCTGTTTTTT	CASSYMSPTGELFF
TRBD1	NA	15	TRBV12-5	TRBJ2-2	TGTGCTAGTGGGGGCCGACAGGGGTTCACCGGGGAGCTGTTTTTT	CASGGRQGFTGELFF
NA	NA	13	TRBV6-6	TRBJ1-3	TGTGCCAGCAGTTACTCGGTAGCGGACACCATATATTTT	CASSYSVADTIYF
NA	NA	14	TRBV5-1	TRBJ2-2	TGCGCCAGCAGCTTCAGCGCGAACACCGGGGAGCTGTTTTTT	CASSFSANTGELFF
TRBD1	NA	14	TRBV27	TRBJ1-4	TGTGCCAGCAGTACGGGACAGGGACATCTTAAACTGTTTTTT	CASSTGQGHLKLFF
NA	NA	15	TRBV7-2	TRBJ1-3	TGTGCCAGCAGCTTAGCGGGGGCGGTTGGAAACACCATATATTTT	CASSLAGAVGNTIYF
TRBD2	NA	14	TRBV6-5	TRBJ2-3	TGTGCCAGCAGGGGACTAATTAGCACAGATACGCAGTATTTT	CASRGLISTDTQYF
TRBD2	NA	14	TRBV29-1	TRBJ2-3	TGCAGCGTTGAAGTAGCGGGGGGCACAGATACGCAGTATTTT	CSVEVAGGTDTQYF
NA	NA	14	TRBV19	TRBJ1-5	TGTGCCAGTAGACCTCGCCAGGCCGATCAGCCCCAGCATTTT	CASRPRQADQPQHF
NA	NA	15	TRBV5-8	TRBJ2-3	TGTGCCAGCAGCTTCCAGGGAGGAGGGGCAGATACGCAGTATTTT	CASSFQGGGADTQYF
TRBD2	NA	17	TRBV7-8	TRBJ2-1	TGTGCCAGCAGCTCCCGGACTAGCGGGAGCCCCTACAATGAGCAGTTCTTC	CASSSRTSGSPYNEQFF
TRBD1	NA	17	TRBV3-1/TRBV3-2	TRBJ2-4	TGTGCCAGCAGCCAACAAACAGGGGGTTATGGTGGTAGCATTCAGTACTTC	CASSQQTGGYGGSIQYF
NA	NA	16	TRBV15	TRBJ2-3	TGTGCCACCAGCAAAAGTCGGTGGGGGGGCACAGATACGCAGTATTTT	CATSKSRWGGTDTQYF
NA	NA	14	TRBV6-5	TRBJ1-1	TGTGCCAGCAGTTGGACCCAAGGGGACACTGAAGCTTTCTTT	CASSWTQGDTEAFF
NA	NA	15	TRBV6-5	TRBJ2-3	TGTGCCAGCAGTCCCCTCGGACAATTCACAGATACGCAGTATTTT	CASSPLGQFTDTQYF
NA	NA	14	TRBV2	TRBJ2-7	TGTGCCAGCAGGGGGGAGCGGGTGACCGGCGAGCAGTACTTC	CASRGERVTGEQYF
NA	NA	15	TRBV4-2	TRBJ1-4	TGTGCCAGCAGTTCTAACAGGGACGGTCTTGGAAAACTGTTTTTT	CASSSNRDGLGKLFF
NA	NA	14	TRBV19	TRBJ1-1	TGTGCCAGTAGTCCCCGCCCCAGGGGACATGAAGCTTTCTTT	CASSPRPRGHEAFF
NA	NA	11	TRBV7-2	TRBJ2-3	TGTGCCAGCAGCTTCTTAGATACGCAGTATTTT	CASSFLDTQYF
NA	NA	17	TRBV5-1	TRBJ2-2	TGCGCCAGCAGCTGGAGTACTAGGGCCTTGGGGACCGGGGAGCTGTTTTTT	CASSWSTRALGTGELFF
TRBD1	few	15	TRBV19	TRBJ1-1	TGTGCCAGTAGTCCTCAACCGCGACAGGGAGCTGAAGCTTTCTTT	CASSPQPRQGAEAFF
NA	NA	14	TRBV11-2	TRBJ1-6	TGTGCCAGCAGAATCACAGGGTCGGGTTCACCCCTCCACTTT	CASRITGSGSPLHF
NA	NA	12	TRBV2	TRBJ2-1	TGTGCCAGCAGTTATGGTTCTAGGCCTCAGTTCTTC	CASSYGSRPQFF
NA	NA	15	TRBV5-1	TRBJ2-5	TGCGCCAGCAGCCCAGGACTCCCCGGGCAGGAGACCCAGTACTTC	CASSPGLPGQETQYF
TRBD1	few	15	TRBV19	TRBJ1-1	TGTGCCAGGGCCGGGGACAGGGTCCCGAACACTGAAGCTTTCTTT	CARAGDRVPNTEAFF
TRBD1	NA	14	TRBV7-2	TRBJ1-1	TGTGCCAGCAGCTTAGGGACAGGAACGACTGAAGCTTTCTTT	CASSLGTGTTEAFF
NA	NA	16	TRBV6-6	TRBJ1-1	TGTGCCAGCAGTAAATTAGGGTGGAGAGGGTTAACTGAAGCTTTCTTT	CASSKLGWRGLTEAFF
TRBD2	NA	16	TRBV6-6	TRBJ2-3	TGTGCCAGCAGTCCCCAGCGGGGCCTGGGGACAGATACGCAGTATTTT	CASSPQRGLGTDTQYF
NA	once	16	TRBV15	TRBJ1-6	TGTGCCACCAGCAGAGATCCGACAGGTTGGAATTCACCCCTCCACTTT	CATSRDPTGWNSPLHF
TRBD1	NA	14	TRBV7-8	TRBJ2-3	TGTGCCAGCAGCTGGACAGGGGACGCAGATACGCAGTATTTT	CASSWTGDADTQYF
NA	NA	15	TRBV30	TRBJ1-6	TGTGCCTCCACATCGGGGGGTTCCTATAATTCACCCCTCCACTTT	CASTSGGSYNSPLHF
NA	NA	16	TRBV9	TRBJ1-4	TGTGCCAGCAGCGTCCCAGGCGAGTCAACTAATGAAAAACTGTTTTTT	CASSVPGESTNEKLFF
TRBD1	few	16	TRBV10-3	TRBJ1-6	TGTGCCATCAGTGGGATCGGGACAGGGCGTAATTCACCCCTCCACTTT	CAISGIGTGRNSPLHF